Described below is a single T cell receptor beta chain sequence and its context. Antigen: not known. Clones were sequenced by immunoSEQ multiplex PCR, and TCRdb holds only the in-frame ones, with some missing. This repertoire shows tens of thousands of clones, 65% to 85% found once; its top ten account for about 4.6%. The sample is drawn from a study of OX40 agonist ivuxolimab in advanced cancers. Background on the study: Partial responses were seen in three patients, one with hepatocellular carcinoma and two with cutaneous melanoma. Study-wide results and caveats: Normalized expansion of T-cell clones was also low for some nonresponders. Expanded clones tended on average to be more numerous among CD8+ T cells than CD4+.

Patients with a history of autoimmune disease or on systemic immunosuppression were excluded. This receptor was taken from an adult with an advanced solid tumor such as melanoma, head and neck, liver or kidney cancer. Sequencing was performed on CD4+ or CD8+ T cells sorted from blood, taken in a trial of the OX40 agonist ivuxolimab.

The CDR3 DNA sequence: TGTGCCAGTAGCCTGGCTACAGGGGACTACTACAATGAGCAGTTCTTC. Translating gives CASSLATGDYYNEQFF. The chain employs TRBV19 and TRBJ2-1; D may correspond to TRBD1 or TRBD2 (7 bases each). V dropped 6 bases and J dropped 3 bases, with 18 bases sitting between them. The germline V gene encodes CDR1 LNHDA and CDR2 SQIVND (reference sequence). This CDR3 contains 16 residues.